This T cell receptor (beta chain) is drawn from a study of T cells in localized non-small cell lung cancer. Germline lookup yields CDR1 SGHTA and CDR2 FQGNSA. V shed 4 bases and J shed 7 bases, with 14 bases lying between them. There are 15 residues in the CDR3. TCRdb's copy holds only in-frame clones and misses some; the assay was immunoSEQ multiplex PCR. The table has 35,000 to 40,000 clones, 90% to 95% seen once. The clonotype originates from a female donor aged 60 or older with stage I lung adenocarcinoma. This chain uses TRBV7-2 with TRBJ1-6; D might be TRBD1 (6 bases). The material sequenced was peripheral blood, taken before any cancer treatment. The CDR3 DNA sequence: TGTGCCAGCAGCTCACAGGGCAGGGAGAATTCACCCCTCCACTTT. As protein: CASSSQGRENSPLHF. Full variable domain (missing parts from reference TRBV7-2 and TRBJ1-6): GAGVSQSPSNKVTEKGKDVELRCDPISGHTALYWYRQSLGQGLEFLIYFQGNSAPDKSGLPSDRFSAERTGGSVSTLTIQRTQQEDSAVYLCASSSQGRENSPLHFGNGTRLTVT.